The next 27 T cell receptor beta chains were all read from a single sample in a study of OX40 agonist ivuxolimab in advanced cancers. The repertoire was sequenced with immunoSEQ multiplex PCR; TCRdb's copy has only in-frame clones and lacks some. The sample contains about 62,000 clones, about 81% of which appear only once. The sequenced sample was CD4+ or CD8+ T cells sorted from blood, obtained in a trial of the OX40 agonist ivuxolimab. All receptors come from an adult with an advanced solid tumor such as melanoma, head and neck, liver or kidney cancer.

The V call is TRBV18, the J call TRBJ2-1, with 9 bases lining up with TRBD1. Germline loops: CDR1 KGHSH, CDR2 LQKENI. The CDR3 is 15 residues long. Trimming removed 5 bases from V and 6 bases from J; junction bases left unmatched: 8. The DNA of the CDR3 is TGTGCCAGCTCATCCAGGGACAGGGAGGGCAATGAGCAGTTCTTC. Its protein product is CASSSRDREGNEQFF. Complete variable domain (other parts from reference TRBV18 and TRBJ2-1): NAGVMQNPRHLVRRRGQEARLRCSPMKGHSHVYWYRQLPEEGLKFMVYLQKENIIDESGMPKERFSAEFPKEGPSILRIQQVVRGDSAAYFCASSSRDREGNEQFFGPGTRLTVL.

J is TRBJ2-3 and V is TRBV2; 8 positions agree with TRBD1. The trim removed 6 bases at V and 6 bases at J, leaving 5 bases unmatched. The germline V gene encodes CDR1 SNHLY and CDR2 FYNNEI. The CDR3 has 13 residues. In DNA, the CDR3 is TGTGCCAGCAGAGAGAACAGGGGGGATACGCAGTATTTT. Its protein is CASRENRGDTQYF.

The table lists this clone with a count of one. The chain uses TRBV6-5 and TRBJ1-6; 8 nucleotides match TRBD1. CDR3 length equals 14 residues. Germline trimming cut 6 bases from V and 12 bases from J; bases unmatched to any gene: 10. CDR1 is MNHEY, CDR2 SVGAGI, per germline. CDR3 residues: CASRITGGGGPLHF. As DNA, the CDR3 is TGTGCCAGCAGGATTACAGGGGGTGGAGGACCCCTCCACTTT.

The chain carries TRBV6-1 and TRBJ1-2; D uncertain. The germline V gene has CDR1 MNHNS and CDR2 SASEGT. Trimming took off 2 bases at V and 7 bases at J, with 11 bases between the two ends. There are 13 residues in the CDR3. The CDR3 nucleotides read TGTGCCAGCAGTGAATTGGGGAATGGTGGCTACACCTTC. Amino acids: CASSELGNGGYTF.

V usage is TRBV7-8 and J usage is TRBJ2-7, with D maybe TRBD1 (6 bases). Germline V lookup: CDR1 SGHVS, CDR2 FQNEAQ. V gave up 1 base and J gave up 2 bases, with 18 bases separating them. This CDR3 has 17 amino acids. DNA of the CDR3: TGTGCCAGCAGCTTAGGGGGGCCAATGGGGGAAACCTACGAGCAGTACTTC. Translating gives CASSLGGPMGETYEQYF.

The chain recombines TRBV15 with TRBJ2-5, with D perhaps being TRBD1 or TRBD2 (5 bases each). With 0 bases removed from V and 1 base from J, the gap between germline ends came to 9 bases. There are 15 residues in the CDR3. The germline gives CDR1 LNHNV, CDR2 YYDKDF (reference sequence). The CDR3 DNA is TGTGCCACCAGCAGAGATCCCGGGGCCCAAGAGACCCAGTACTTC. Protein: CATSRDPGAQETQYF.

This clone was seen only a few times. The genes are TRBV4-1 and TRBJ1-6; D gene uncertain. The CDR3 is 15 amino acids. V gave up 0 bases and J gave up 8 bases, with 11 bases separating them. Germline CDR1 and CDR2: MGHRA and YSYEKL. The CDR3 spells CASSQDRGVDSPLHF. In nucleotides, the CDR3 is TGCGCCAGCAGCCAAGATCGAGGAGTCGATTCACCCCTCCACTTT.

This clone has a handful of counts. This sequence joins TRBV20-1 and TRBJ1-2; D unresolved. The germline CDR1 and CDR2 sequences are DFQATT and SNEGSKA (reference sequence). The germline V and J ends were trimmed by 0 bases and 8 bases, with 7 bases remaining between them. This CDR3 spans 11 amino acids. The CDR3 is CSARDPPGYTF. The CDR3 DNA sequence: TGCAGTGCTAGAGACCCGCCGGGCTACACCTTC.

This clone was found once. As DNA, the CDR3 is TGTGCCAGCAGCCGCAGGTTTTTAATGAACACTGAAGCTTTCTTT. Translation: CASSRRFLMNTEAFF. The V and J genes are TRBV4-2 and TRBJ1-1; D uncertain. The V end lost 4 bases, the J end lost 0 bases, and 12 bases lay between the germline ends. Germline CDR1 LGHNA, CDR2 YNFKEQ. The CDR3 consists of 15 residues.

The chain links TRBV19 to TRBJ2-1; TRBD2 agrees at 9 bases. Germline CDR1 LNHDA, CDR2 SQIVND (reference sequence). CDR3 size: 15 residues. J was trimmed by 5 bases and V by 3 bases; bases with no gene match: 5. The CDR3 region has the DNA TGTGCCAGTAGTATCGGGCGGGGGGGAGACAATGAGCAGTTCTTC. It specifies CASSIGRGGDNEQFF.

The chain has TRBV2 and TRBJ1-1; D possibly corresponds to TRBD1 (5 bases). Trimming took off 4 bases at V and 5 bases at J, with 20 bases between the two ends. Germline CDR1 reads SNHLY; CDR2 reads FYNNEI. CDR3 length: 16 amino acids. CDR3 DNA sequence: TGTGCCAGCAGTGCCACGGGGGGTTTAGGGGAGACTGAAGCTTTCTTT. Translation: CASSATGGLGETEAFF.

The chain has TRBV4-1 and TRBJ1-4; TRBD1 aligns across 10 bases. The V gene end was trimmed by 4 bases and the J gene end by 7 bases; junction bases not matched to a gene: 6. Germline assignment: CDR1 MGHRA and CDR2 YSYEKL. CDR3 size: 15 residues. CDR3 DNA sequence: TGCGCCAGCAGCCCCCGGACAGGGGGAGTTGAAAAACTGTTTTTT. It encodes CASSPRTGGVEKLFF.

V usage is TRBV28 and J usage is TRBJ2-5, with 11 bases identical to TRBD2. This CDR3 has 19 amino acids. The ends lost 6 bases at V and 3 bases at J; junction bases unmatched: 18. The germline CDR1 and CDR2 sequences are MDHEN and SYDVKM. The DNA for the CDR3 is TGTGCCAGCAGGACTATGGGGACTAGCGGACACAGGGCCGAAGAGACCCAGTACTTC. Protein: CASRTMGTSGHRAEETQYF.

V usage is TRBV5-4 and J usage is TRBJ2-3; D is possibly TRBD2 (7 bases). The germline V gene encodes CDR1 SGHNT and CDR2 YYREEE (reference sequence). CDR3 length equals 16 residues. V lost 4 bases and J 4 bases, leaving 19 bases between the germline ends. DNA for the CDR3: TGTGCCAGCAGCAAACCGGAGGGGGGGCGTGCAGATACGCAGTATTTT. Its translation: CASSKPEGGRADTQYF.

The chain links TRBV7-9 to TRBJ1-1; perhaps TRBD1 as D (6 bases). Germline V CDR1 and CDR2: SEHNR, FQNEAQ (reference sequence). This CDR3 contains 13 residues. Trimming stripped 5 bases from V and 4 bases from J, with 11 bases between. CDR3 sequence: CASSNRAATEAFF. The CDR3 DNA reads as TGTGCCAGCAGCAACAGGGCGGCCACTGAAGCTTTCTTT.

The chain is built from TRBV5-6 and TRBJ2-3, with a weak D call TRBD1 (5 bases). The V gene's germline CDR1 is SGHDT and CDR2 YYEEEE. This CDR3 has 19 residues. Trimming stripped 0 bases from V and 0 bases from J, with 20 bases between. The CDR3 coding sequence is TGTGCCAGCAGCTTGGACAGGTGGGGAAAGGACGGGAGCACAGATACGCAGTATTTT. Its translation: CASSLDRWGKDGSTDTQYF.

The chain carries TRBV18 and TRBJ1-1; TRBD1 agrees at 11 bases. Germline assignment: CDR1 KGHSH and CDR2 LQKENI. With 3 bases clipped from V and 1 base from J, the junction kept 4 bases outside the gene matches. The CDR3 loop spans 16 amino acids. CDR3 sequence (DNA): TGTGCCAGCTCACCTTCGGACAGGGGGCGGAACACTGAAGCTTTCTTT. This codes for CASSPSDRGRNTEAFF.

This chain joins TRBV5-4 and TRBJ2-5; 8 nucleotides match TRBD2. The CDR3 has 16 amino acids. J lost 5 bases, V lost 4 bases, and 13 bases had no gene match. CDR1 SGHNT and CDR2 YYREEE come from the germline V gene (reference sequence). In DNA form, the CDR3 reads TGTGCCAGCAGCCCTCCGCGGCTAGCGGGCCAGGAGACCCAGTACTTC. It codes for CASSPPRLAGQETQYF.

The chain is built from TRBV9 and TRBJ2-2; D is uncertain. CDR1 and CDR2 (germline): SGDLS, YYNGEE. V lost 1 base to trimming and J lost 3 bases, with 7 bases between them. CDR3 length equals 14 residues. The CDR3 DNA follows: TGTGCCAGCAGCGTACTATTCGACACCGGGGAGCTGTTTTTT. Its translation: CASSVLFDTGELFF.

This clone has a single count. The chain joins TRBV7-9 to TRBJ2-4; D might be TRBD2 (6 bases). The CDR3 sequence is 14 residues long. Germline V gene data show CDR1 as SEHNR and CDR2 as FQNEAQ (reference sequence). V lost 6 bases and J 6 bases, leaving 15 bases between the germline ends. The CDR3 bases are TGTGCCAGCAGGCACGACTTGGGGGGAAACATTCAGTACTTC. The encoded protein is CASRHDLGGNIQYF.

The chain has TRBV7-9 and TRBJ1-6, with 10 bases lining up with TRBD1. Germline V gene lookup returns CDR1 SEHNR and CDR2 FQNEAQ (reference sequence). The CDR3 length is 15 residues. V lost 0 bases, J lost 10 bases, and 3 bases stayed unmatched. Written as DNA, the CDR3 is TGTGCCAGCAGCTTAGCCGGGACAGGGGACTCACCCCTCCACTTT. It translates to CASSLAGTGDSPLHF.

The chain is built from TRBV6-6 and TRBJ1-1; D is possibly TRBD1 (5 bases). Trimming removed 2 bases at V and 10 bases at J, with 17 bases between. Germline CDR1 reads MNHNY; CDR2 reads SVGAGI (reference sequence). CDR3 size: 14 residues. CDR3 in DNA: TGTGCCAGCAGTTACACCCAGGACATCCGCACAGCTTTCTTT. This codes for CASSYTQDIRTAFF.

This rearrangement joins TRBV2 to TRBJ2-3; 10 positions agree with TRBD1. CDR3 size: 12 residues. Germline CDR1 and CDR2: SNHLY and FYNNEI. J gave up 11 bases and V 6 bases, and 5 bases lay outside the gene matches. CDR3: CASREDRGVQYF. As DNA, the CDR3 is TGTGCCAGCAGGGAGGACAGGGGGGTGCAGTATTTT. Full variable domain (remainder filled in from reference TRBV2 and TRBJ2-3): EPEVTQTPSHQVTQMGQEVILRCVPISNHLYFYWYRQILGQKVEFLVSFYNNEISEKSEIFDDQFSVERPDGSNFTLKIRSTKLEDSAMYFCASREDRGVQYFGPGTRLTVL.

The J gene is TRBJ1-2, the V gene TRBV7-8, with 7 bases identical to TRBD1. V was clipped by 5 bases and J by 8 bases; unmatched bases: 17. CDR3 length: 16 amino acids. Germline CDR1 SGHVS, CDR2 FQNEAQ. For the CDR3, the DNA is TGTGCCAGCAGCATATTAGCCGGGACAGCCTTATTCGGCTACACCTTC. Translated, it gives CASSILAGTALFGYTF.

This clone ranks as medium-sized. This chain uses TRBV30 with TRBJ1-5, with D perhaps TRBD1 (5 bases). CDR3 length equals 13 residues. Germline V gene sequence: CDR1 GTSNPN, CDR2 SVGIG (reference sequence). Trimming removed 3 bases from V and 4 bases from J, with 10 bases in between. For the CDR3, the DNA is TGTGCCTGGAGGCAGGGCCCAAATCAGCCCCAGCATTTT. It yields the protein CAWRQGPNQPQHF.

V and J are TRBV6-5 and TRBJ2-1; D is ambiguous. The V end was cut by 0 bases, the J end by 3 bases, with 6 bases between. Germline V gene data show CDR1 as MNHEY and CDR2 as SVGAGI. This CDR3 has 14 residues. CDR3 in DNA: TGTGCCAGCAGTTACTCTCGGGTCTACAATGAGCAGTTCTTC. As protein: CASSYSRVYNEQFF.

This clone is a singleton in its sample. The rearrangement uses TRBV5-4 and TRBJ1-5; the D gene is possibly TRBD1 (5 bases). The V and J ends lost 4 bases and 5 bases respectively, with 10 bases between them. Germline CDR1 is SGHNT and CDR2 is YYREEE (reference sequence). The CDR3 runs 13 residues. The CDR3: CASSTGRDQPQHF. The CDR3 nucleotides read TGTGCCAGCAGCACGGGACGGGATCAGCCCCAGCATTTT.